This T cell receptor (beta chain) was sequenced for a study of blood T cells in healthy people across ages. Study-level results: Per million T cells, TCR beta diversity dropped roughly linearly as age increased.

This clonotype was seen repeatedly, ten times or more. Its target is unknown. With 4 bases removed from V and 0 bases from J, the gap between germline ends came to 11 bases. This CDR3 spans 15 amino acids. CDR1 SGHTA and CDR2 FQGNSA come from the germline V gene. The second PCR ran about 6 to 12 cycles with a sample-barcoded 5' primer and J-beta primers. TCRdb used MiXCR to reprocess the 5' RACE reads, holding one entry per CDR3 protein. The table has about 640,000 distinct CDR3 sequences, approximately 30% seen once. The sample consisted of blood. The TCR originated in a woman older than 75 in good health. V gene TRBV7-2 combines with J gene TRBJ2-3; D is ambiguous. CDR3 coding DNA: TGTGCCAGCAGCTCCTATTACGGGAGCACAGATACGCAGTATTTT. Translating gives CASSSYYGSTDTQYF.